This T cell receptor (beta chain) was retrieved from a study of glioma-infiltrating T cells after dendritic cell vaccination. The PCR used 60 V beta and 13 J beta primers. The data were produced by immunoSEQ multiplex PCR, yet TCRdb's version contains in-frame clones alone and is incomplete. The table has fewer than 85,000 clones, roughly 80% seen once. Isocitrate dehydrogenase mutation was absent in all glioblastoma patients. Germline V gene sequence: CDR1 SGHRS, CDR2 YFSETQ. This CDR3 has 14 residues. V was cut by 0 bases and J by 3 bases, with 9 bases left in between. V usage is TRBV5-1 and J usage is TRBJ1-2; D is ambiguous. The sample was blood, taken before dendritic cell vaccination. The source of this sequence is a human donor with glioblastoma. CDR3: CASSLDPGDYGYTF. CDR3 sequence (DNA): TGCGCCAGCAGCTTGGACCCCGGGGACTATGGCTACACCTTC.